This T cell receptor beta chain was obtained from a study of regulatory T cells in long-lasting Graves disease. This clonotype has a count of ten or more. Its target is not known. In building TCR beta libraries, iRepertoire HTBI primers were used together with Arm-PCR of CDR3 regions. TCRdb redid the calling of the multiplex PCR reads with MiXCR, one entry per CDR3 protein. The sample has about 220,000 distinct CDR3 sequences; roughly a fifth are singletons. Study outcomes and limitations: Patients with persistent disease shared some 2,900 public clonotypes, outpacing the roughly 970 shared by new patients. Persistent disease was associated with favored TRBV28 usage and with favored use of TRBJ1-2 and TRBJ2-5.

The CDR3 covers 15 residues. CDR1 is MNHNS, CDR2 SASEGT, per germline. V lost 4 bases, J lost 0 bases, and 13 bases lay in between. As for time point: newly diagnosed GD, antithyroid drugs for less than 3 months. Generation of the TCR library employed RNA extracted from PBMCs. Blood from the periphery, around 9.3 milliliters in all, was drawn into EDTA tubes. This sample was also put to use in a study of T cells in Graves' hyperthyroidism and ophthalmopathy. That paper states: Diagnosis rested on symptoms, serum thyroxine and TRAb, thyroid ultrasound, and orbital computed tomography.

The input for sequencing was peripheral blood mononuclear cells (PBMCs), taken at new diagnosis, from a patient treated with antithyroid drugs. The V call is TRBV6-1, the J call TRBJ2-7, with D possibly TRBD2 on 6 matching bases. The source is a woman between 25 and 40 years old with Graves disease. In DNA form, the CDR3 reads TGTGCCAGCAGTGTAGACGGGGGAAGCTCCTACGAGCAGTACTTC. Amino acids: CASSVDGGSSYEQYF.